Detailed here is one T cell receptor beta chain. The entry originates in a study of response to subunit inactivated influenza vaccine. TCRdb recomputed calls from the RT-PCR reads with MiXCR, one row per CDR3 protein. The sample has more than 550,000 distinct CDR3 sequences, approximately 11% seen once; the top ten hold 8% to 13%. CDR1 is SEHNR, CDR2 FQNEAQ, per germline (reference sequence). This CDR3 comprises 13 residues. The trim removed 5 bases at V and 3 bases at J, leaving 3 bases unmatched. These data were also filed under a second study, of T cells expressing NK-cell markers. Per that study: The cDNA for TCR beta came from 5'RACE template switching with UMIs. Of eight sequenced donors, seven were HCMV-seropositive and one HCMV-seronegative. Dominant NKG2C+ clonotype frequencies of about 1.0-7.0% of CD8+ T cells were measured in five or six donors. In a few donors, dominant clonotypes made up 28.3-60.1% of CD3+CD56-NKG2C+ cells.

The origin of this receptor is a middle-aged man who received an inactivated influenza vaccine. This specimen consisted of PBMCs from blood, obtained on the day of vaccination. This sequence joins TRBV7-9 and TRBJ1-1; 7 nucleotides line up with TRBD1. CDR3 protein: CASSPGGHTEAFF. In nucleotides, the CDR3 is TGTGCCAGCAGCCCAGGGGGTCACACTGAAGCTTTCTTT.